Each of the 25 T cell receptor beta chains below was sequenced from the same sample in a study of cytomegalovirus exposure and HLA in healthy donors. Sequencing was performed with immunoSEQ multiplex PCR; in TCRdb, only in-frame clones are kept and a portion is missing. Found here are roughly 120,000 clones, roughly 90% of them singletons; the top ten hold roughly 6%. The sample was PBMCs. These receptors all stem from a woman between 18 and 29 years old in good health and CMV-seropositive.

The rearrangement joins TRBV6-8 to TRBJ2-1, with TRBD2 matching 8 bases. The CDR3 length is 18 residues. The junction had 19 bases not matched to a gene; V was cut back by 4 bases and J by 8 bases. The germline V gene has CDR1 MNHGY and CDR2 SAAAGT. The CDR3 DNA reads TGTGCCAGCAGTTCCCTGGCGGGGGGCCCACTTGGTTTGGATGAGCAGTTCTTC. Its protein is CASSSLAGGPLGLDEQFF.

The chain couples TRBV11-2 to TRBJ1-3, with D unclear. The CDR3 is 13 residues long. Germline V lookup: CDR1 SGHAT, CDR2 FQNNGV. V lost 5 bases to trimming and J lost 7 bases, with 12 bases between them. CDR3 nucleotide sequence: TGTGCCAGCAGCGACTATCCTCGGAACACCATATATTTT. This sequence encodes CASSDYPRNTIYF.

V usage is TRBV29-1 and J usage is TRBJ1-2, with D possibly matching TRBD1 (6 bases). CDR3 length equals 13 residues. V lost 7 bases to trimming and J lost 2 bases, with 14 bases between them. The germline V gene encodes CDR1 SQVTM and CDR2 ANQGSEA. The CDR3 here is CSAGTGINYGYTF. The CDR3 nucleotides are TGCAGCGCCGGAACAGGGATCAACTATGGCTACACCTTC.

This chain links TRBV15 with TRBJ2-7; 8 bases map to TRBD1. The V and J ends lost 0 bases and 7 bases, in that order; junction bases with no gene match: 8. Germline assignment: CDR1 LNHNV and CDR2 YYDKDF (reference sequence). The CDR3 consists of 15 residues. The CDR3: CATSREVAGGKEQYF. In DNA, the CDR3 is TGTGCCACCAGCAGAGAGGTCGCAGGGGGCAAGGAGCAGTACTTC. Drawing the rest from reference TRBV15 and TRBJ2-7, the complete variable domain is DAMVIQNPRYQVTQFGKPVTLSCSQTLNHNVMYWYQQKSSQAPKLLFHYYDKDFNNEADTPDNFQSRRPNTSFCFLDIRSPGLGDTAMYLCATSREVAGGKEQYFGPGTRLTVT.

The chain joins TRBV15 to TRBJ1-4; 10 bases align to TRBD1. V trimming: 3 bases; J trimming: 4 bases; junction bases outside the gene matches: 5. Germline CDR1 is LNHNV and CDR2 is YYDKDF (reference sequence). This CDR3 has 16 residues. CDR3 coding DNA: TGTGCCACCAGCAGGGGACAGGGGCGAATTAATGAAAAACTGTTTTTT. Translation gives CATSRGQGRINEKLFF.

DNA for the CDR3: TGTGCCAGTAGTACCCAACCACAGGGATATAACTATGGCTACACCTTC. Translated, it gives CASSTQPQGYNYGYTF. The V gene is TRBV19, the J gene TRBJ1-2, with a possible D match to TRBD1 (6 bases). Per germline, CDR1 LNHDA and CDR2 SQIVND (reference sequence). The CDR3 sequence is 16 residues long. V lost 4 bases and J 1 base, leaving 16 bases between the germline ends. Looking up the rest from reference TRBV19 and TRBJ1-2 gives the full variable domain: DGGITQSPKYLFRKEGQNVTLSCEQNLNHDAMYWYRQDPGQGLRLIYYSQIVNDFQKGDIAEGYSVSREKKESFPLTVTSAQKNPTAFYLCASSTQPQGYNYGYTFGSGTRLTVV.

This rearrangement joins TRBV6-1 to TRBJ2-7; a weak D match, TRBD2 (6 bases). Per the germline V gene, CDR1 is MNHNS and CDR2 is SASEGT. This CDR3 comprises 14 residues. The V and J ends lost 1 base and 2 bases respectively, with 9 bases between them. The CDR3 spells CASSEVAGTYEQYF. CDR3 nucleotide sequence: TGTGCCAGCAGTGAAGTTGCGGGAACCTACGAGCAGTACTTC.

The rearrangement uses TRBV7-2 and TRBJ2-5; 8 bases agree with TRBD2. This CDR3 is 15 amino acids long. V gave up 5 bases and J gave up 5 bases; unmatched junction bases: 10. Germline CDR1 is SGHTA and CDR2 is FQGNSA. The CDR3 region has the DNA TGTGCCAGCAGCAAGGTAGCGGGGAGAGAGGAGACCCAGTACTTC. Protein: CASSKVAGREETQYF.

This clone occurred once. J is TRBJ2-7 and V is TRBV6-1; the match to TRBD1 covers 7 bases. Unmatched junction bases numbered 10, after V lost 7 bases and J lost 4 bases. Per the germline V gene, CDR1 is MNHNS and CDR2 is SASEGT. This CDR3 has 14 residues. The CDR3 bases are TGTGCCAGCACTGCCGGGACAGTTACTTACGAGCAGTACTTC. This codes for CASTAGTVTYEQYF.

The chain combines TRBV15 with TRBJ1-1, with 7 nucleotides matching TRBD1. V lost 5 bases, J lost 5 bases, and 8 bases stayed unmatched. Germline lookup yields CDR1 LNHNV and CDR2 YYDKDF (reference sequence). The CDR3 runs to 14 residues. This chain's CDR3 is CATSLYRGRTEAFF. CDR3 coding DNA: TGTGCCACCAGCCTCTACAGGGGTCGGACTGAAGCTTTCTTT.

CDR3 bases: TGTGCCAGCTCACCTGGCGGGGTCCCAGCTAACTATGGCTACACCTTC. Translated, it gives CASSPGGVPANYGYTF. The V call is TRBV18, the J call TRBJ1-2; D ambiguous. CDR1 KGHSH and CDR2 LQKENI come from the germline V gene. This CDR3 has 16 amino acids. The ends were cut back, 3 bases at V and 0 bases at J, with 14 bases in the middle.

This clone was found once. The chain has TRBV20-1 and TRBJ1-1; no clear D. V dropped 5 bases and J dropped 1 base, with 5 bases sitting between them. The CDR3 is 11 residues long. Germline V gives CDR1 DFQATT, CDR2 SNEGSKA (reference sequence). CDR3 loop: CSAVKNTEAFF. The CDR3 DNA reads TGCAGTGCTGTTAAGAACACTGAAGCTTTCTTT.

J is TRBJ1-5 and V is TRBV6-1, with unresolved D. The CDR3 has 13 residues. Germline CDR1 MNHNS, CDR2 SASEGT. Trimming removed 4 bases at V and 7 bases at J, with 11 bases between. CDR3 bases: TGTGCCAGCAGTGCCGCCCGGGGACAGCCCCAGCATTTT. Protein: CASSAARGQPQHF.

The J gene is TRBJ2-3, the V gene TRBV18; D not resolved. Germline lookup yields CDR1 KGHSH and CDR2 LQKENI. The CDR3 length is 15 residues. Trimming took 1 base from V and 2 from J, leaving 10 bases between them. CDR3 coding DNA: TGTGCCAGCTCACCACTAGTGGGCCTCACAGATACGCAGTATTTT. It encodes CASSPLVGLTDTQYF.

The chain joins TRBV11-1 to TRBJ2-7, with TRBD1 matching 10 bases. Per germline, CDR1 SGHAT and CDR2 FQDESV (reference sequence). V shed 4 bases, J shed 1 base, and the junction held 1 base outside the gene matches. The CDR3 covers 14 residues. In DNA, the CDR3 is TGTGCCAGCAGCTCGGGACAGGGGTCCTACGAGCAGTACTTC. Its translation: CASSSGQGSYEQYF.

The genes are TRBV4-1 and TRBJ2-1; 11 bases are a match to TRBD2. Germline V gene lookup returns CDR1 MGHRA and CDR2 YSYEKL. The CDR3 runs 16 residues. V lost 4 bases to trimming and J lost 7 bases; unmatched junction nucleotides: 9. The CDR3 DNA follows: TGCGCCAGCAGCCCAATAACTAGCGGGAGTCAGAATGAGCAGTTCTTC. Residues: CASSPITSGSQNEQFF.

The genes are TRBV5-1 and TRBJ1-1; 8 nucleotides match TRBD1. Germline CDR1 and CDR2: SGHRS and YFSETQ. This CDR3 is 13 amino acids long. V was pared by 5 bases and J by 4 bases, with 4 bases of the junction left unmatched. The CDR3 DNA reads as TGCGCCAGCAGTCCCGACAGGGGCACTGAAGCTTTCTTT. Translated: CASSPDRGTEAFF.

The chain carries TRBV6-1 and TRBJ2-7; 7 nucleotides line up with TRBD2. Germline CDR1 and CDR2: MNHNS and SASEGT. The V segment lost 2 bases and the J segment 3 bases; nucleotides outside the gene matches: 10. The CDR3 contains 16 residues. The CDR3 sequence: CASSEPTSATRYEQYF. The CDR3 DNA sequence: TGTGCCAGCAGTGAACCTACTAGCGCTACCCGCTACGAGCAGTACTTC.

This clone has at least ten counts. The chain joins TRBV7-2 to TRBJ2-2; the D gene is possibly TRBD1 (5 bases). Germline V gene sequence: CDR1 SGHTA, CDR2 FQGNSA. The V and J ends lost 8 bases and 5 bases respectively, with 15 bases between them. The CDR3 sequence is 14 residues long. DNA of the CDR3: TGTGCCAGCCGTTGGGGCCCTGAGACCGGGGAGCTGTTTTTT. It translates to CASRWGPETGELFF.

V and J are TRBV4-2 and TRBJ2-3; 16 bases agree with TRBD2. This CDR3 contains 20 residues. The V gene's germline CDR1 is LGHNA and CDR2 YNFKEQ. Trimming removed 3 bases from V and 7 bases from J; junction bases left unmatched: 16. The CDR3 DNA follows: TGTGCCAGCAGCCACCAACTTACCGGGACTAGCGGGGGGGCCATGAATACGCAGTATTTT. It yields the protein CASSHQLTGTSGGAMNTQYF.

The genes are TRBV7-6 and TRBJ1-2; 8 nucleotides agree with TRBD1. The CDR3 sequence is 13 residues long. Germline values: CDR1 SGHVS, CDR2 FNYEAQ. V was clipped by 5 bases and J by 6 bases; unmatched bases: 5. The CDR3 nucleotides are TGTGCCAGCAGCAGGACAGGGTACGATGGCTACACCTTC. Its translation: CASSRTGYDGYTF.

This clone was seen a single time. V usage is TRBV14 and J usage is TRBJ1-2, with TRBD1 identical over 8 bases. The CDR3 length is 15 residues. CDR1 and CDR2 (germline): SGHDN, FVKESK. With 3 bases clipped from V and 4 bases from J, the junction kept 7 bases outside the gene matches. CDR3 DNA: TGTGCCAGCAGCCAGACGGGAGGACAGGGCTATGGCTACACCTTC. This translates into CASSQTGGQGYGYTF.

The chain is built from TRBV19 and TRBJ1-6; 9 nucleotides align to TRBD1. With 7 bases clipped from V and 9 bases from J, the junction kept 4 bases outside the gene matches. Germline V gives CDR1 LNHDA, CDR2 SQIVND (reference sequence). This CDR3 comprises 13 residues. CDR3 bases: TGTGCCAGTACTCGGGACAGGGTTTCACCCCTCCACTTT. Its translation is CASTRDRVSPLHF.

The rearrangement joins TRBV7-8 to TRBJ1-2; TRBD1 aligns across 8 bases. V was pared by 0 bases and J by 4 bases, with 1 base of the junction left unmatched. The germline V gene has CDR1 SGHVS and CDR2 FQNEAQ. The CDR3 covers 14 residues. The CDR3 loop is CASSLAGTGYGYTF. CDR3 nucleotide sequence: TGTGCCAGCAGCTTAGCGGGGACAGGCTATGGCTACACCTTC.

The V gene is TRBV11-3, the J gene TRBJ2-1, with TRBD2 matching over 12 bases. There are 17 residues in the CDR3. Germline V CDR1 and CDR2: SGHNT, YENEEA. V was pared by 5 bases and J by 7 bases, with 12 bases of the junction left unmatched. CDR3 protein: CASSHVVGTSGFNEQFF. CDR3 sequence (DNA): TGTGCCAGCAGCCATGTGGTAGGGACTAGCGGGTTTAATGAGCAGTTCTTC.